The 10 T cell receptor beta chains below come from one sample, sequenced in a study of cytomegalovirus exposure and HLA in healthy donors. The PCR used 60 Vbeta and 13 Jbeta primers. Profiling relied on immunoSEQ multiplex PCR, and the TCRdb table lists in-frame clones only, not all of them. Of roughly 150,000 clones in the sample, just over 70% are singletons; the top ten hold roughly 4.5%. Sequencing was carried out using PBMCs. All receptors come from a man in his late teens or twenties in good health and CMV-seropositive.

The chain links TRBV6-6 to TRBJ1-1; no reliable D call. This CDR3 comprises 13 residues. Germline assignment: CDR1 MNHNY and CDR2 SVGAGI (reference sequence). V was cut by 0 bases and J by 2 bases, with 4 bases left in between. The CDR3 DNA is TGTGCCAGCAGTTACTCCAGAAACACTGAAGCTTTCTTT. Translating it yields CASSYSRNTEAFF.

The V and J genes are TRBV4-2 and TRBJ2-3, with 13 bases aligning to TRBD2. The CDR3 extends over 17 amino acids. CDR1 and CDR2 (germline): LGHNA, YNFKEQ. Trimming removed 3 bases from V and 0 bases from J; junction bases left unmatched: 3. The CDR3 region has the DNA TGTGCCAGCAGCCAGACACTAGCGGGGGGGAGCACAGATACGCAGTATTTT. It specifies CASSQTLAGGSTDTQYF.

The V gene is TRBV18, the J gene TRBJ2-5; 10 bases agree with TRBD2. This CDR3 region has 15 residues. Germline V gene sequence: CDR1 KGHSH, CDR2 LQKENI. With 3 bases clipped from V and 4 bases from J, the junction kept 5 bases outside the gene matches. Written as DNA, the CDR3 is TGTGCCAGCTCACCTAGCGGGAGGTTGGGAGAGACCCAGTACTTC. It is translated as CASSPSGRLGETQYF.

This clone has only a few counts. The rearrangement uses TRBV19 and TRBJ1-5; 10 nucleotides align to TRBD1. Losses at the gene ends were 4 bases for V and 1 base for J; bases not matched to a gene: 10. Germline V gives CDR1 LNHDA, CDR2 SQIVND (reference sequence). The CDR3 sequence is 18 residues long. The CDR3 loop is CASSSLGQGVLSNQPQHF. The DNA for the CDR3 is TGTGCCAGTAGTAGTCTTGGACAGGGGGTTTTGAGCAATCAGCCCCAGCATTTT.

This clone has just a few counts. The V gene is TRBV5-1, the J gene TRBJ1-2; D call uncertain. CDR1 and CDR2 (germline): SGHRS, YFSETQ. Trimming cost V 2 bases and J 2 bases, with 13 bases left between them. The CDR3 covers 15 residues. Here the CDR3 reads CASSLDNLANYGYTF. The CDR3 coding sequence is TGCGCCAGCAGCTTAGACAACCTGGCGAACTATGGCTACACCTTC.

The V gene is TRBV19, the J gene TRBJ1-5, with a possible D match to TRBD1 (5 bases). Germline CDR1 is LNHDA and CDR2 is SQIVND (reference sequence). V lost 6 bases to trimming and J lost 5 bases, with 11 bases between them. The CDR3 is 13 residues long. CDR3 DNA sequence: TGTGCCAGTAGGGGGGGGTTTGATCAGCCCCAGCATTTT. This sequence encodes CASRGGFDQPQHF.

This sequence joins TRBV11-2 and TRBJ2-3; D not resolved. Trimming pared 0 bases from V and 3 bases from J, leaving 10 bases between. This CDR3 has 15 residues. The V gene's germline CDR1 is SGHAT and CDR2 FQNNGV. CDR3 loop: CASSLDLIQTDTQYF. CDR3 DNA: TGTGCCAGCAGCTTAGATTTGATACAAACAGATACGCAGTATTTT.

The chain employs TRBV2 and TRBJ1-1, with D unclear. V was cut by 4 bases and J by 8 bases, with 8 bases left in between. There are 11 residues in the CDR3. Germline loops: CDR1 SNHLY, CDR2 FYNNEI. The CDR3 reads CASSGGLEAFF. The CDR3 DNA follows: TGTGCCAGCAGTGGAGGGCTCGAAGCTTTCTTT.

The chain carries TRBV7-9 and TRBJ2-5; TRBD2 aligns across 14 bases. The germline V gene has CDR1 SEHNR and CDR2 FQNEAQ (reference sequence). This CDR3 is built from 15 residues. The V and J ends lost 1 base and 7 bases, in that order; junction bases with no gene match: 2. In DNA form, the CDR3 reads TGTGCCAGCAGCTTAGGGACTAGCGGGAGGAGGACCCAGTACTTC. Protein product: CASSLGTSGRRTQYF.

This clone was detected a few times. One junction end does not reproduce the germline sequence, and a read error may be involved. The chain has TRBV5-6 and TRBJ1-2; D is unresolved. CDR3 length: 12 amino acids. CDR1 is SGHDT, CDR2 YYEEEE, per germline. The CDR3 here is CASSLAGYGYTF. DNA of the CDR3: TGTGCCAGCAGTTTGGCCGGCTATGGCTACACCTTC.